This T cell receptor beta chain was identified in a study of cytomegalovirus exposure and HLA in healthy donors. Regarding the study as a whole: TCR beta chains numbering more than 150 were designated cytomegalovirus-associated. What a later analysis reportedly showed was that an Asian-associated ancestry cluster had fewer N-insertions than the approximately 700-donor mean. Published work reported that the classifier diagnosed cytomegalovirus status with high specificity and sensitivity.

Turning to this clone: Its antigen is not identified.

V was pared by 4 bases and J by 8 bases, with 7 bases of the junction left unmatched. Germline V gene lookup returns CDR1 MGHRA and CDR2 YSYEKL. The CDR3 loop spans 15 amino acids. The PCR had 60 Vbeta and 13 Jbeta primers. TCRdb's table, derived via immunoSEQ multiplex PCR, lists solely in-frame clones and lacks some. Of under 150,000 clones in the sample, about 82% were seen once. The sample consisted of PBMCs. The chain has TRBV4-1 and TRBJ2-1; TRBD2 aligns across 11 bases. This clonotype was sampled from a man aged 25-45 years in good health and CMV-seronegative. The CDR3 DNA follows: TGCGCCAGCAGCCCGTCTAGCGGGGGGTTTGATGAGCAGTTCTTC. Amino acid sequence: CASSPSSGGFDEQFF.